Listed below are T cell receptor beta chains from one sample, sequenced in a study of CXCR3-negative and CXCR3-positive naive CD8 T cells. TCRdb processed the 5' RACE reads again and assigns one entry to each CDR3 protein, with no DNA. The specimen's table records approximately 8,700 distinct CDR3 sequences. Sequenced: naive CXCR3- CD8+ T cells from blood. These receptors originate from a human donor in good health. Some clones in this sample may be carry-over from other donors' samples. Each CDR3 is given with its conserved first and last residue. Where a row states a size, it is once, few, many or the class of an expanded clone; other rows omit it.

TRBJ2-1	medium-sized	TRBV27	CASRAIGGQGLYNEQFF
TRBJ1-5	medium-sized	TRBV15	CATTEGQGDNQPQHF
TRBJ2-2	.	TRBV20-1	CSARGGNTGELFF
TRBJ2-3	.	TRBV20-1	CSDRDAGLEVQKGTDTQYF
TRBJ2-2	.	TRBV28	CASSFVQSYTGELFF
TRBJ2-3	.	TRBV11-2	CASSTGSGLTDTQYF
TRBJ2-7	.	TRBV20-1	CSARDLETSRYEQYF
TRBJ1-1	.	TRBV7-9	CASSVGQGGVVTEAFF
TRBJ1-2	.	TRBV13	CASSLRAEFYGYTF
TRBJ2-7	medium-sized	TRBV7-6	CASSLTGRDPTYEQYF
TRBJ2-7	.	TRBV7-9	CASSHRDSSYEQYF
TRBJ2-1	.	TRBV5-1	CASSLEAGGHDQFF
TRBJ2-7	.	TRBV28	CASSWRGYEQYF
TRBJ2-1	medium-sized	TRBV19	CASIPSPLGPFHEQFF
TRBJ1-1	medium-sized	TRBV5-1	CASSLTGRNTEAFF
TRBJ2-7	.	TRBV19	CASSLTPPYEQYF
TRBJ2-5	.	TRBV15	CATTPGQGVWTQYF
TRBJ2-6	.	TRBV24-1	CATGDRVNSPSGANVLTF
TRBJ1-6	medium-sized	TRBV29-1	CSVGDREGNSPLHF
TRBJ2-1	.	TRBV15	CATSRESAGPYNEQFF